This TCR beta chain appears in the sequencing data of a study of shared clonotypes between healthy human individuals. Study background: For every donor, three CD4 naive, three CD4 memory, two CD8 naive and one CD8 memory plates were used.

Researchers ran the assay at a deep level. Method: immunoSEQ multiplex PCR; TCRdb's copy keeps in-frame clones and lacks some. The table includes 550,000 to 700,000 clones, 73% detected once. Germline-derived CDR1 and CDR2 are MNHNY and SVGAGI (reference sequence). This CDR3 is built from 15 residues. Trimming took off 0 bases at V and 4 bases at J, with 9 bases between the two ends. The sequencing input was memory CD4+ T cells sorted from blood. Subset meaning: CD45RA-negative fraction. The receptor was derived from a woman aged 25 to 39 in good health. The chain recombines TRBV6-6 with TRBJ2-2; D not certain. The CDR3, as DNA: TGTGCCAGCAGTTACTCGATTTGGGCCACCGGGGAGCTGTTTTTT. It encodes CASSYSIWATGELFF.